The 18 T cell receptor beta chains below all came from one sample that was sequenced in a study of blood T cell repertoires in COVID-19. TCRdb's table, derived via immunoSEQ multiplex PCR, lists solely in-frame clones and lacks some. The sample shows roughly 50,000 clones, roughly 90% of them seen only once. Sequencing used peripheral blood. Receptors originate from a man in his fifties with acute or convalescent COVID-19.

The V and J genes are TRBV7-9 and TRBJ2-7; a possible D gene is TRBD1 (6 bases). V lost 4 bases, J lost 6 bases, and 10 bases lay in between. Germline V gene sequence: CDR1 SEHNR, CDR2 FQNEAQ (reference sequence). The CDR3 is 12 residues long. CDR3 sequence reads: CASSSSGAEQYF. The CDR3 nucleotides are TGTGCCAGCAGCTCCTCAGGGGCCGAGCAGTACTTC.

The chain recombines TRBV6-5 with TRBJ2-1; possible D gene TRBD2, 6 bases. V was clipped by 4 bases and J by 3 bases, with 10 bases between them. The CDR3 contains 14 residues. Per germline, CDR1 MNHEY and CDR2 SVGAGI. This CDR3 reads CASSSGGFYNEQFF. CDR3 nucleotides: TGTGCCAGCAGTTCCGGGGGTTTCTACAATGAGCAGTTCTTC.

The genes are TRBV20-1 and TRBJ2-3; D is unresolved. CDR1 DFQATT and CDR2 SNEGSKA come from the germline V gene (reference sequence). The CDR3 spans 10 residues. Deletions cut 7 bases from V and 3 bases from J, with 5 bases between. The DNA of the CDR3 is TGCAGTGTTTCGACAGATACGCAGTATTTT. Encoded protein: CSVSTDTQYF.

CDR3 protein: CASRPQGYTGELFF. The CDR3, as DNA: TGTGCCAGCAGACCTCAGGGATACACCGGGGAGCTGTTTTTT. The V gene is TRBV4-2, the J gene TRBJ2-2, with D tentatively TRBD1 (5 bases). Germline V lookup: CDR1 LGHNA, CDR2 YNFKEQ. The CDR3 has 14 residues. V dropped 6 bases and J dropped 3 bases, with 11 bases sitting between them.

The chain couples TRBV18 to TRBJ1-5, with D possibly TRBD1 on 5 matching bases. V lost 3 bases to trimming and J lost 2 bases, with 11 bases between them. Germline CDR1 and CDR2: KGHSH and LQKENI. The CDR3 has 15 amino acids. The CDR3 nucleotides read TGTGCCAGCTCACCCGGGGGAGCGGGCAATCAGCCCCAGCATTTT. Translated: CASSPGGAGNQPQHF.

The rearrangement links TRBV9 to TRBJ1-2; unclear D gene. The CDR3 runs 16 residues. Germline loops: CDR1 SGDLS, CDR2 YYNGEE. V gave up 4 bases and J gave up 2 bases, with 18 bases separating them. The CDR3 nucleotides are TGTGCCAGCAGCACTGGTAATGATCGATTCAACTATGGCTACACCTTC. Translation gives CASSTGNDRFNYGYTF.

This chain uses TRBV12-3 or TRBV12-4 with TRBJ1-3; D unresolved. V lost 6 bases and J 16 bases, leaving 22 bases between the germline ends. The CDR3 is 13 residues long. CDR3 sequence reads: CASSPAPHAPPYF. DNA of the CDR3: TGTGCCAGCAGCCCCGCCCCACACGCTCCTCCGTATTTT.

This chain connects TRBV7-8 to TRBJ2-5; maybe TRBD2 (6 bases). Trimming removed 10 bases from V and 1 base from J, with 10 bases in between. The CDR3 covers 12 residues. CDR1 SGHVS and CDR2 FQNEAQ come from the germline V gene. CDR3 coding DNA: TGTGCCATTTGGGGACTCCAAGAGACCCAGTACTTC. It encodes CAIWGLQETQYF.

V and J are TRBV5-1 and TRBJ1-2; 10 nucleotides agree with TRBD1. CDR1 is SGHRS and CDR2 is YFSETQ in the germline V gene. The CDR3 consists of 15 residues. V lost 2 bases, J lost 7 bases, and 8 bases stayed unmatched. The CDR3, as DNA: TGCGCCAGCAGCTTACGACAGGGGGCCTTGTCTGGCTACACCTTC. It translates to CASSLRQGALSGYTF.

Only one count was recorded for this clone. The chain combines TRBV27 with TRBJ1-2, with TRBD1 as a possible D gene (6 bases). V was shortened by 7 bases and J by 3 bases, with 18 bases between the two germline ends. The CDR3 spans 15 residues. CDR1 MNHEY and CDR2 SMNVEV come from the germline V gene (reference sequence). CDR3 in amino acids: CASKGGGTYHYGYTF. CDR3 in DNA: TGTGCCAGCAAGGGGGGAGGGACTTATCACTATGGCTACACCTTC.

The chain recombines TRBV27 with TRBJ1-6, with D perhaps matching TRBD1 (6 bases). This CDR3 comprises 18 residues. The germline V gene encodes CDR1 MNHEY and CDR2 SMNVEV (reference sequence). V lost 5 bases, J lost 8 bases, and 25 bases lay in between. In nucleotides, the CDR3 is TGTGCCAGCAGTCTCCCCCGCGCCAGGGGAAATGCCGATTCACCCCTCCACTTT. Translated, it gives CASSLPRARGNADSPLHF.

This clone was recorded once. This chain connects TRBV21-1 to TRBJ1-1; the table's D call TRBD1 went unverified against the DNA. TRBV21-1 is reported as a pseudogene. The CDR3 sequence is 16 residues long. CDR3 protein: CASSKERGQKCTEAFF. The DNA of the CDR3 is TGTGCCAGCAGCAAAGAAAGAGGACAGAAGTGCACTGAAGCTTTCTTT.

The chain has TRBV7-2 and TRBJ2-3, with 8 bases identical to TRBD2. The V gene end was trimmed by 4 bases and the J gene end by 4 bases; junction bases not matched to a gene: 7. This CDR3 spans 15 amino acids. Germline V gives CDR1 SGHTA, CDR2 FQGNSA. As DNA, the CDR3 is TGTGCCAGCAGCTCCGGGACTAGAGGTCCAGATACGCAGTATTTT. Translation gives CASSSGTRGPDTQYF.

The V call is TRBV12-3 or TRBV12-4, the J call TRBJ1-5; D gene uncertain. Trimming took 4 bases from V and 6 from J, leaving 10 bases between them. This CDR3 has 13 amino acids. Here the CDR3 reads CASSSRDGQPQHF. CDR3 nucleotides: TGTGCCAGCAGTTCCCGGGATGGTCAGCCCCAGCATTTT.

There are a few counts of this clone. The genes are TRBV3-1 (or the pseudogene TRBV3-2) and TRBJ1-2; possibly TRBD1 for D (6 bases). The ends were cut back, 1 base at V and 0 bases at J, with 9 bases in the middle. Germline lookup yields CDR1 LGHDT and CDR2 YNNKEL (reference sequence). CDR3 length equals 15 residues. CDR3 protein: CASSQGDRPNYGYTF. CDR3 coding DNA: TGTGCCAGCAGCCAAGGAGACAGGCCTAACTATGGCTACACCTTC.

This sequence joins TRBV19 and TRBJ1-2, with 7 bases matching TRBD1. Germline V gene data show CDR1 as LNHDA and CDR2 as SQIVND (reference sequence). Trimming cost V 3 bases and J 4 bases; bases outside gene matches: 5. CDR3 size: 14 residues. CDR3 amino acids: CASSMRDSPYGYTF. The CDR3 nucleotides are TGTGCCAGTAGTATGAGGGACAGCCCCTATGGCTACACCTTC. Variable domain in full (rest from reference TRBV19 and TRBJ1-2): DGGITQSPKYLFRKEGQNVTLSCEQNLNHDAMYWYRQDPGQGLRLIYYSQIVNDFQKGDIAEGYSVSREKKESFPLTVTSAQKNPTAFYLCASSMRDSPYGYTFGSGTRLTVV.

There are a few counts of this clone. The CDR3 loop reads CASSWSGTNNEQFF. In DNA, the CDR3 is TGTGCCAGCAGCTGGAGCGGGACCAACAATGAGCAGTTCTTC. The rearrangement links TRBV4-2 to TRBJ2-1; the match to TRBD2 covers 7 bases. Germline assignment: CDR1 LGHNA and CDR2 YNFKEQ. The length of the CDR3 is 14 residues. The V segment lost 5 bases and the J segment 5 bases; nucleotides outside the gene matches: 6.

This clone has just a few counts. In DNA, the CDR3 is TGTGCCAGCAGCTACCTAGGGGCGGGATCGGATGAGCAGTTCTTC. As protein: CASSYLGAGSDEQFF. This chain connects TRBV14 to TRBJ2-1, with D maybe TRBD2 (6 bases). The CDR3 consists of 15 residues. Germline V gene lookup returns CDR1 SGHDN and CDR2 FVKESK. The ends were cut back, 5 bases at V and 8 bases at J, with 19 bases in the middle. Drawing the rest from reference TRBV14 and TRBJ2-1, the complete variable domain is EAGVTQFPSHSVIEKGQTVTLRCDPISGHDNLYWYRRVMGKEIKFLLHFVKESKQDESGMPNNRFLAERTGGTYSTLKVQPAELEDSGVYFCASSYLGAGSDEQFFGPGTRLTVL.